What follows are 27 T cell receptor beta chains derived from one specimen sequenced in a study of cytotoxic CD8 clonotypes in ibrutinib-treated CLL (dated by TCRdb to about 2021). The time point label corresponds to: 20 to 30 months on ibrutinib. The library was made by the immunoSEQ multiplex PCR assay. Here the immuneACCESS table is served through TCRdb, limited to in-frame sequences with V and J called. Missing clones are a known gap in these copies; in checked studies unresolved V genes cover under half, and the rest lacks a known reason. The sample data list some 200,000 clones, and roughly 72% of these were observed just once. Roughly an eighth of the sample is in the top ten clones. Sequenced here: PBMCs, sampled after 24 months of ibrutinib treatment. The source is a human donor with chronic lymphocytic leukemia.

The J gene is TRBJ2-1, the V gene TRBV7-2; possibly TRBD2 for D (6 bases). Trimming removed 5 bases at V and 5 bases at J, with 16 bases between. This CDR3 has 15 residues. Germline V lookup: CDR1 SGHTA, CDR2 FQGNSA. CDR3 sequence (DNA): TGTGCCAGCAGCCTACGGCGACTAGGGGACAATGAGCAGTTCTTC. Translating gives CASSLRRLGDNEQFF.

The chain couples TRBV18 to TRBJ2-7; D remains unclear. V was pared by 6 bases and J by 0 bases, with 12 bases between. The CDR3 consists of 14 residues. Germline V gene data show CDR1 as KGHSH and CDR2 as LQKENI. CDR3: CASSPDQSSYEQYF. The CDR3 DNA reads TGTGCCAGCTCTCCCGATCAGAGCTCCTACGAGCAGTACTTC.

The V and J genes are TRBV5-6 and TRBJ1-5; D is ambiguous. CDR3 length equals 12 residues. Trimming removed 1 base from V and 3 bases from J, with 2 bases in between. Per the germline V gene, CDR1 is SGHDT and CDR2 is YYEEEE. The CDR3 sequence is CASSLNNQPQHF. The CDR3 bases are TGTGCCAGCAGCTTGAACAATCAGCCCCAGCATTTT.

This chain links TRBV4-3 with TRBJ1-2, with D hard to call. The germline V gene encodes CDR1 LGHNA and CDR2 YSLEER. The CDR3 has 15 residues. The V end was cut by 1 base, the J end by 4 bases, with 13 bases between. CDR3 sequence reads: CASSQGWGMGYGYTF. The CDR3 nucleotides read TGCGCCAGCAGCCAAGGGTGGGGTATGGGCTATGGCTACACCTTC.

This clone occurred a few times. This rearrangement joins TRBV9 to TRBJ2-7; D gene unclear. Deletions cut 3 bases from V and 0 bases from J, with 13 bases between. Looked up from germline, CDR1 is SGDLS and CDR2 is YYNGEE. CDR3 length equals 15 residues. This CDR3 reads CASSAGPPASYEQYF. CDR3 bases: TGTGCCAGCAGCGCTGGACCGCCAGCCTCCTACGAGCAGTACTTC. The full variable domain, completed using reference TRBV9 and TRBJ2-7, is DSGVTQTPKHLITATGQRVTLRCSPRSGDLSVYWYQQSLDQGLQFLIQYYNGEERAKGNILERFSAQQFPDLHSELNLSSLELGDSALYFCASSAGPPASYEQYFGPGTRLTVT.

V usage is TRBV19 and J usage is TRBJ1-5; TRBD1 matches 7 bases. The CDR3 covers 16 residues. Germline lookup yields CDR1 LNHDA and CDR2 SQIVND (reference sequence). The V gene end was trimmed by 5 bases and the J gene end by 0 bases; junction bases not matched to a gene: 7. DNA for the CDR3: TGTGCCAGTAGTGGAAGGGGACAGTATAGCAATCAGCCCCAGCATTTT. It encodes CASSGRGQYSNQPQHF.

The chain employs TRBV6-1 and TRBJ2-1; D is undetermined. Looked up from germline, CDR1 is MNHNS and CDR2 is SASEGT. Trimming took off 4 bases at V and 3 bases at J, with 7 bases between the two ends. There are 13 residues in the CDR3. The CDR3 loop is CASSGRYYNEQFF. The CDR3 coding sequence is TGTGCCAGCAGTGGCAGGTACTACAATGAGCAGTTCTTC.

The CDR3 DNA reads TGTGCCAGTACCCCTGACGGAATCACAGATACGCAGTATTTT. This codes for CASTPDGITDTQYF. The V call is TRBV19, the J call TRBJ2-3; the D is unclear. The CDR3 is 14 residues long. Germline V gene sequence: CDR1 LNHDA, CDR2 SQIVND (reference sequence). The V end was cut by 7 bases, the J end by 2 bases, with 13 bases between.

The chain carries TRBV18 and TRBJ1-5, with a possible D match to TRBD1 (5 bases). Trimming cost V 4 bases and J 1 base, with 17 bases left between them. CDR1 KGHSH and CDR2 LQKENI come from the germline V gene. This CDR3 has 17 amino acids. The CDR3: CASSQHLGDASNQPQHF. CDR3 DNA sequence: TGTGCCAGCTCACAACATCTTGGGGACGCCAGCAATCAGCCCCAGCATTTT. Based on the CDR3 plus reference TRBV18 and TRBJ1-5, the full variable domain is NAGVMQNPRHLVRRRGQEARLRCSPMKGHSHVYWYRQLPEEGLKFMVYLQKENIIDESGMPKERFSAEFPKEGPSILRIQQVVRGDSAAYFCASSQHLGDASNQPQHFGDGTRLSIL.

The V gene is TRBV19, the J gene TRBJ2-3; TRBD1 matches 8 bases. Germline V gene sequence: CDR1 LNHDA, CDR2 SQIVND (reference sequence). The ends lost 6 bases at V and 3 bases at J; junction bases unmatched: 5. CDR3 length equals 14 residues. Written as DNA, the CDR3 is TGTGCCAGTAGCCGGACAGGGATAACAGATACGCAGTATTTT. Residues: CASSRTGITDTQYF.

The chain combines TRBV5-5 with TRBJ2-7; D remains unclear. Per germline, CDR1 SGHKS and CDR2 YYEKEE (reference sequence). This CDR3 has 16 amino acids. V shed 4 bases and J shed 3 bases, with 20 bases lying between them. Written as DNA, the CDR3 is TGTGCCAGCAGCCCCTTTATAACCGGGCCGAACTACGAGCAGTACTTC. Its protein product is CASSPFITGPNYEQYF.

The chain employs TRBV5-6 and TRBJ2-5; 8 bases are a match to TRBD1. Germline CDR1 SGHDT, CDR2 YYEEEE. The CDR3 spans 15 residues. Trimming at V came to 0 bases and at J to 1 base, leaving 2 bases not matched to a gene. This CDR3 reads CASSLAGTGQETQYF. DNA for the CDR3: TGTGCCAGCAGCTTGGCCGGGACAGGCCAAGAGACCCAGTACTTC.

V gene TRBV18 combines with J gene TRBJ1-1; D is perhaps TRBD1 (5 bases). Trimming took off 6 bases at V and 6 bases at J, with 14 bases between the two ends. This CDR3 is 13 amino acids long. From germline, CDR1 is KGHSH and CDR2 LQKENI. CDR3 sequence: CASSGVTGAEAFF. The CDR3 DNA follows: TGTGCCAGCTCTGGTGTTACAGGCGCTGAAGCTTTCTTT.

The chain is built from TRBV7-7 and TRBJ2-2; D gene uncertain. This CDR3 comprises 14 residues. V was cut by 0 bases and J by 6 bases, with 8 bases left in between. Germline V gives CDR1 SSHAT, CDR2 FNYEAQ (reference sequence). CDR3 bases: TGTGCCAGCAGCTTAGCAGGGAAGGCCGGGGAGCTGTTTTTT. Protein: CASSLAGKAGELFF.

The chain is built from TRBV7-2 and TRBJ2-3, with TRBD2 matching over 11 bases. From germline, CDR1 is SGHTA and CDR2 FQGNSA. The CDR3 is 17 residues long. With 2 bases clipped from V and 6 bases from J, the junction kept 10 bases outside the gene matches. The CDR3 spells CASSLTLLAGGKDTQYF. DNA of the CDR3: TGTGCCAGCAGCTTAACACTTCTAGCGGGAGGCAAGGATACGCAGTATTTT.

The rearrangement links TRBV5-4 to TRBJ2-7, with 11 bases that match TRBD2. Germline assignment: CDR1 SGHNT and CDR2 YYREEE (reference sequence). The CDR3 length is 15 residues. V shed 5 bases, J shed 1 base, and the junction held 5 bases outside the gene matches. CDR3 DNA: TGTGCCAGCAGACCGGGACTAGCGGAATCCTACGAGCAGTACTTC. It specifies CASRPGLAESYEQYF.

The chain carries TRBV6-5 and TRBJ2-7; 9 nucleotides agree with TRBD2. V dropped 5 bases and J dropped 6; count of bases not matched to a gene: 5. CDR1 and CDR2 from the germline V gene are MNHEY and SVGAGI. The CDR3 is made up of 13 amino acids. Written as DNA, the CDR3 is TGTGCCAGCAGTCGGCGGGAGGGCCTCGAGCAGTACTTC. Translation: CASSRREGLEQYF.

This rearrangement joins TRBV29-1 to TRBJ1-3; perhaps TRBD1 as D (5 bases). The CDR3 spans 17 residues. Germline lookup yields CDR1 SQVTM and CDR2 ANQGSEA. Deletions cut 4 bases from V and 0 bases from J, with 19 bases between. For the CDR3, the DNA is TGCAGCGTTGTTGGGGGGGGTGACGGAAGCTCTGGAAACACCATATATTTT. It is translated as CSVVGGGDGSSGNTIYF.

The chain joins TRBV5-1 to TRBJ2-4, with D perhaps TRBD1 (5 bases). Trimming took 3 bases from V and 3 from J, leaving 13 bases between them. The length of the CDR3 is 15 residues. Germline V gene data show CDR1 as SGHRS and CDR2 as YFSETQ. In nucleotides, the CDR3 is TGCGCCAGCAGCTCATTCCAGGGTAACAAAAACATTCAGTACTTC. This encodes CASSSFQGNKNIQYF. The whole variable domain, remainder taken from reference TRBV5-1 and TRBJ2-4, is KAGVTQTPRYLIKTRGQQVTLSCSPISGHRSVSWYQQTPGQGLQFLFEYFSETQRNKGNFPGRFSGRQFSNSRSEMNVSTLELGDSALYLCASSSFQGNKNIQYFGAGTRLSVL.

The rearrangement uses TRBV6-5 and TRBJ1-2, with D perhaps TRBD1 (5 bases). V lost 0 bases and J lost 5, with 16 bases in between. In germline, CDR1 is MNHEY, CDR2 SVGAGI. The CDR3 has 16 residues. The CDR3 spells CASSYSTAKPVYGYTF. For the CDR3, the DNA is TGTGCCAGCAGTTACTCGACAGCAAAGCCCGTTTATGGCTACACCTTC.

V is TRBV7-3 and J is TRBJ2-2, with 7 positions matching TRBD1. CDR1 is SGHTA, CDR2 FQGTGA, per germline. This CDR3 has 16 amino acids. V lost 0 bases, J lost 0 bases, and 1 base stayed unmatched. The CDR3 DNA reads TGTGCCAGCAGCTTAACGGACAGGTCGAACACCGGGGAGCTGTTTTTT. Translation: CASSLTDRSNTGELFF.

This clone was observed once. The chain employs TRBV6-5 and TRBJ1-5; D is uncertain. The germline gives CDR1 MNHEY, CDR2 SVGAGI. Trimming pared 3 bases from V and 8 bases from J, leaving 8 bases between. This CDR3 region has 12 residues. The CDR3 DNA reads TGTGCCAGCAGTTATGTCCCCGAGCCCCAGCATTTT. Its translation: CASSYVPEPQHF.

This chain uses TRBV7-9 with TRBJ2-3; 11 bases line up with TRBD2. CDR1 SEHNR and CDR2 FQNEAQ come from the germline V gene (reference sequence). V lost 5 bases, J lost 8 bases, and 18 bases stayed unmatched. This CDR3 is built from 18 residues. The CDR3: CASSLTSGSATKEGTQYF. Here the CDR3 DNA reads TGTGCCAGCAGCCTAACTAGCGGGAGCGCCACTAAGGAGGGTACGCAGTATTTT.

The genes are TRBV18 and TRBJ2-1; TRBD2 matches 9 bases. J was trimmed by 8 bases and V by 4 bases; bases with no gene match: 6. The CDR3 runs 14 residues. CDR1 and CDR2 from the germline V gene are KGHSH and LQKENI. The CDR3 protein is CASSQTSGGDEQFF. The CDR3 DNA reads TGTGCCAGCTCACAGACTAGCGGCGGAGATGAGCAGTTCTTC.

The CDR3 here is CASRGRGWETQYF. DNA for the CDR3: TGTGCCAGCAGAGGCCGGGGTTGGGAGACCCAGTACTTC. This chain uses TRBV7-2 with TRBJ2-5, with D possibly TRBD2 on 5 matching bases. Germline CDR1 and CDR2: SGHTA and FQGNSA. CDR3 length: 13 amino acids. With 6 bases removed from V and 5 bases from J, the gap between germline ends came to 13 bases.

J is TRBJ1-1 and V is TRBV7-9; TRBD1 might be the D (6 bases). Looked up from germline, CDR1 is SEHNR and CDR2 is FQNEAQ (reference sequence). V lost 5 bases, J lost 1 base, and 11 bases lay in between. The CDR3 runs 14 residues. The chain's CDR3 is CASSLTGENTEAFF. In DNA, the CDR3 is TGTGCCAGCAGCCTGACAGGAGAGAACACTGAAGCTTTCTTT.

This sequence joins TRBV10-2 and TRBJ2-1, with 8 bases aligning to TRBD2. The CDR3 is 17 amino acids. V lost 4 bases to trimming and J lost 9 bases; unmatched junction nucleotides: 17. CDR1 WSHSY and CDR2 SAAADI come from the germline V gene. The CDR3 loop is CASSAPMGSSGRFEQFF. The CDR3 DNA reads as TGCGCCAGCAGTGCGCCCATGGGGTCAAGCGGGAGATTTGAGCAGTTCTTC.